This is a list of T cell receptor beta chains from one sample in a study of shared clonotypes between healthy human individuals. Using immunoSEQ multiplex PCR, the repertoire was profiled, and TCRdb retains in-frame clones only, with some absent. The top ten clones hold 24% of a sample with about 680,000 clones, about 90% of them seen once. Sequences were obtained from naive CD8+ T cells sorted from blood. All receptors come from a man aged 25 to 45 in good health. CDR3s leave out the opening cysteine and the closing phenylalanine or tryptophan. D genes are given only for firm matches.

v_gene	d_gene	CDR3aa
TRBV27	NA	ASSLFRESGELF
TRBV27	TRBD1	ASSSGQGAFQPQH
TRBV29-1	TRBD2	SLEGSVAGSVDTQY
TRBV11-3	TRBD1	ASSHRDSLDTQY
TRBV2	NA	ASISNEQF
TRBV21-1	NA	ASSKGRAGPPRGTTGELF
TRBV5-5	NA	ASSLTLASTDTQY
TRBV6-1	NA	ASSDRGWTEAF
TRBV7-9	NA	ASSSSGGRSNQPQH
TRBV30	NA	AWSSGISGNTIY
TRBV27	NA	ASSPDWLGVAYTEAF
TRBV11-2	NA	ASSLAPDLTGELF
TRBV7-3	NA	ASSLTTSSTQY
TRBV28	NA	ASSLSLAGTYEQY